Described below is a single TCR beta chain sequence and its context. Its antigen remains unknown. This entry is derived from a study of cytomegalovirus exposure and HLA in healthy donors. Study-wide background: About 85 million unique TCRs from HLA-typed donors were held in an early release of data.

The PCR made use of 60 Vbeta and 13 Jbeta primers. This table comes from immunoSEQ multiplex PCR, and its TCRdb copy is limited to in-frame clones, with some not included. This table holds about 80,000 clones, approximately 61% found once. Germline CDR1 SGHDN, CDR2 FVKESK. The length of the CDR3 is 14 residues. Trimming removed 0 bases at V and 8 bases at J, with 10 bases between. Study-wide results and caveats: Analyses of presence/absence relied on an assumption of roughly uniform sequencing depth across donors. Being productive about 87% or about 30% of the time was typical of most TCR beta V segments in an earlier analysis. A later look showed TCR association rates differing by HLA locus, highest for DRB1 and lowest for HLA-C.

The clonotype comes from a woman between 45 and 65 years old in good health and CMV-seropositive. The chain links TRBV14 to TRBJ1-4; a weak D match, TRBD1 (6 bases). The sequencing sample was made of PBMCs. CDR3 in DNA: TGTGCCAGCAGCCAAGAATGGGGGACAGAAAAACTGTTTTTT. Translating gives CASSQEWGTEKLFF.